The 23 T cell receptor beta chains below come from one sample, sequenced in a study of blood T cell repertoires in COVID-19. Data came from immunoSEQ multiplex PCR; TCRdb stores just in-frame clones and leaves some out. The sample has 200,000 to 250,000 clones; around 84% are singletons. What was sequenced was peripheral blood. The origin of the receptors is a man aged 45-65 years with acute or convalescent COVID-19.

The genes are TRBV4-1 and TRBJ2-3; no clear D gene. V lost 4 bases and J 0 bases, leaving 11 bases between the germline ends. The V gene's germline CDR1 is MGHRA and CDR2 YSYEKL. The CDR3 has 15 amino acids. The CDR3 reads CASSLAFESTDTQYF. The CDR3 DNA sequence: TGCGCCAGCAGCCTCGCGTTTGAAAGCACAGATACGCAGTATTTT.

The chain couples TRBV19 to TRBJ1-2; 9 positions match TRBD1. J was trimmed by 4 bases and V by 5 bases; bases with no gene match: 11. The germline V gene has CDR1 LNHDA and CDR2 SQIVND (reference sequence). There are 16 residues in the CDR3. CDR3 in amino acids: CASSDRDRAVGYGYTF. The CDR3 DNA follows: TGTGCCAGTAGTGACCGGGACAGGGCCGTGGGCTATGGCTACACCTTC.

The CDR3 loop reads CASSLSQNNEQFF. The DNA of the CDR3 is TGTGCCAGCAGCTTGAGTCAGAACAATGAGCAGTTCTTC. V is TRBV5-4 and J is TRBJ2-1; the D is unclear. V was pared by 1 base and J by 5 bases, with 7 bases between. Germline V gene data show CDR1 as SGHNT and CDR2 as YYREEE (reference sequence). This CDR3 contains 13 residues.

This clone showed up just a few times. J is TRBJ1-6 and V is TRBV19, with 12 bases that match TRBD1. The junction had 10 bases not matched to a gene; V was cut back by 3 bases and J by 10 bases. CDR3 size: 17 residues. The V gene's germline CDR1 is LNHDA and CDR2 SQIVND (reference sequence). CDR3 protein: CASSISGTGGAGSPLHF. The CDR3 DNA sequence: TGTGCCAGTAGTATTTCCGGGACAGGGGGCGCGGGGTCACCCCTCCACTTT.

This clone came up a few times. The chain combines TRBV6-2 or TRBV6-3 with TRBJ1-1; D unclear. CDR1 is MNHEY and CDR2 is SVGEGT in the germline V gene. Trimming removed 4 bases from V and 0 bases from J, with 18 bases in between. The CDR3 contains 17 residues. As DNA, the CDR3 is TGTGCCAGCAGTTCCCATGGACCGGGAGCTATGAACACTGAAGCTTTCTTT. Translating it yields CASSSHGPGAMNTEAFF.

The CDR3 nucleotides read TGTGCCAGCAGTTACTTCCCTCCGAGAAGCAATCAGCCCCAGCATTTT. This codes for CASSYFPPRSNQPQHF. This chain joins TRBV6-5 and TRBJ1-5; D unclear. Germline lookup yields CDR1 MNHEY and CDR2 SVGAGI. Trimming pared 1 base from V and 1 base from J, leaving 11 bases between. The length of the CDR3 is 16 residues.

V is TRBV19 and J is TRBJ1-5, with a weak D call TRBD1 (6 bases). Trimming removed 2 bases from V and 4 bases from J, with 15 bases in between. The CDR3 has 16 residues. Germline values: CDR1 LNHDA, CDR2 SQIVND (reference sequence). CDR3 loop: CASSIPTGRLNQPQHF. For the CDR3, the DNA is TGTGCCAGTAGTATACCGACAGGACGACTGAATCAGCCCCAGCATTTT.

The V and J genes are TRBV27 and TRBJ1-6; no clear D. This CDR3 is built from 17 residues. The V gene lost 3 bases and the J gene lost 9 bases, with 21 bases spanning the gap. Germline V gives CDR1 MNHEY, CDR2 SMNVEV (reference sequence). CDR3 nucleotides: TGTGCCAGCAGTTTCGGGCATTATCTTGGAGGTGGTTCACCCCTCCACTTT. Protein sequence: CASSFGHYLGGGSPLHF.

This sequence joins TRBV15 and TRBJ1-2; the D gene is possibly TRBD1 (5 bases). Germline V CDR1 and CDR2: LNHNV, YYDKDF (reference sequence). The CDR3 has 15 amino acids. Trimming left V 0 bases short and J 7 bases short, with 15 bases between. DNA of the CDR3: TGTGCCACCAGCAGAGATTGGGCAGGGTTTGGTGGCTACACCTTC. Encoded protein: CATSRDWAGFGGYTF.

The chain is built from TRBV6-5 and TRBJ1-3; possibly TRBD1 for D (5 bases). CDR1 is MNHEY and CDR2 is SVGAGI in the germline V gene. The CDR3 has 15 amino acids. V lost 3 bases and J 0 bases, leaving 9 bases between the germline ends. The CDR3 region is CASSYQGGSGNTIYF. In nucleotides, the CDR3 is TGTGCCAGCAGTTATCAGGGAGGCTCTGGAAACACCATATATTTT.

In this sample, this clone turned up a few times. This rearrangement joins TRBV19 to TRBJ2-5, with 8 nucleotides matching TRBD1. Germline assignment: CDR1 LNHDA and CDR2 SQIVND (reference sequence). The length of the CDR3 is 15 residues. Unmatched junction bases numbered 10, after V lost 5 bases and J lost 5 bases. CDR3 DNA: TGTGCCAGTAGTCCGACAGGGGCAACCGTGGAGACCCAGTACTTC. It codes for CASSPTGATVETQYF.

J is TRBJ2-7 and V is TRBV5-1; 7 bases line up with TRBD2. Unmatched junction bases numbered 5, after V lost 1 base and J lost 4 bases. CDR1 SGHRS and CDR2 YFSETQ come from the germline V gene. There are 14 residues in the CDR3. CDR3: CASSLQSGEYEQYF. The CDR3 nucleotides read TGCGCCAGCAGCTTGCAGAGCGGGGAATACGAGCAGTACTTC.

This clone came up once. CDR3: CASSLGQPNEKLFF. The CDR3 region has the DNA TGCGCCAGCAGCTTGGGACAGCCTAATGAAAAACTGTTTTTT. The chain combines TRBV5-1 with TRBJ1-4, with D perhaps matching TRBD1 (5 bases). Germline CDR1 SGHRS, CDR2 YFSETQ. The CDR3 runs to 14 residues. The V and J ends lost 0 bases and 3 bases respectively, with 6 bases between them.

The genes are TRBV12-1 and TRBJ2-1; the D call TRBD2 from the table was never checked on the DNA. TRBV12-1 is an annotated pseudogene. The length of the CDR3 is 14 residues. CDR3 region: CASSFFLADNEQFF. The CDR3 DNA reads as TGTGCCAGCAGCTTTTTCCTAGCGGACAATGAGCAGTTCTTC.

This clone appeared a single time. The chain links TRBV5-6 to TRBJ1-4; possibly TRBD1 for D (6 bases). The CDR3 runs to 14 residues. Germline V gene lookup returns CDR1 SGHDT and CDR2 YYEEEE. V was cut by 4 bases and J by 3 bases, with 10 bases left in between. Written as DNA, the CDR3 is TGTGCCAGCAGCAGGCGGGGGCCTAATGAAAAACTGTTTTTT. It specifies CASSRRGPNEKLFF.

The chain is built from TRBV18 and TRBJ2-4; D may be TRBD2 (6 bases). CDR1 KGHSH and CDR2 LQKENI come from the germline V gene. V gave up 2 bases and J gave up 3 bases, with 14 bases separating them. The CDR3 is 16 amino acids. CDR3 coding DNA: TGTGCCAGCTCACCAGCGGGGACGACCCGCAAAAACATTCAGTACTTC. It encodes CASSPAGTTRKNIQYF.

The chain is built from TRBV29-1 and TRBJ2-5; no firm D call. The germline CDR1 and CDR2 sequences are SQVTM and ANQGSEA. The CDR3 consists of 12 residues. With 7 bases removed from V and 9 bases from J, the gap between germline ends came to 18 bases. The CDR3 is CSGNQAASAQYF. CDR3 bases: TGCAGCGGTAACCAGGCCGCATCGGCCCAGTACTTC.

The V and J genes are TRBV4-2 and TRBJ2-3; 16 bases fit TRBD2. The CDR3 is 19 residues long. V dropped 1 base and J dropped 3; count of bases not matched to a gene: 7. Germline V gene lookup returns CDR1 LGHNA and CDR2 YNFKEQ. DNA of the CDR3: TGTGCCAGCAGCCAAGCTCCGGGGACTAGCGGGGGGGATACAGATACGCAGTATTTT. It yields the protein CASSQAPGTSGGDTDTQYF.

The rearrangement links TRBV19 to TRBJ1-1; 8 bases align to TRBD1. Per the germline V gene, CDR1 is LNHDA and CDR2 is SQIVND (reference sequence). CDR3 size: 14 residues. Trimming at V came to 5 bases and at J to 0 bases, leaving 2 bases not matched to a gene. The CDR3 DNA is TGTGCCAGTAGTGAGGGACAGGTGAACACTGAAGCTTTCTTT. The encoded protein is CASSEGQVNTEAFF. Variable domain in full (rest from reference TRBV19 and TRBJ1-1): DGGITQSPKYLFRKEGQNVTLSCEQNLNHDAMYWYRQDPGQGLRLIYYSQIVNDFQKGDIAEGYSVSREKKESFPLTVTSAQKNPTAFYLCASSEGQVNTEAFFGQGTRLTVV.

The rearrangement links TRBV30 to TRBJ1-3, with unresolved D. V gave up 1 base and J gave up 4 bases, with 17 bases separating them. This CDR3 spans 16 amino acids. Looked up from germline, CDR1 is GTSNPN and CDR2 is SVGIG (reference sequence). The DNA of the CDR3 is TGTGCCTGGAGTGCAACAATGACTCTCGGGGGAAACACCATATATTTT. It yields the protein CAWSATMTLGGNTIYF. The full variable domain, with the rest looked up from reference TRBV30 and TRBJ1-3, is SQTIHQWPATLVQPVGSPLSLECTVEGTSNPNLYWYRQAAGRGLQLLFYSVGIGQISSEVPQNLSASRPQDRQFILSSKKLLLSDSGFYLCAWSATMTLGGNTIYFGEGSWLTVV.

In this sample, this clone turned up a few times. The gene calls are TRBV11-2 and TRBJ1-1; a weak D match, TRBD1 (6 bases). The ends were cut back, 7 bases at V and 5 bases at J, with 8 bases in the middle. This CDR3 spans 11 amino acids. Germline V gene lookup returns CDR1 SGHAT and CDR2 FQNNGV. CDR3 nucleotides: TGTGCCAGCACCCAGGGGACTGAAGCTTTCTTT. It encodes CASTQGTEAFF.

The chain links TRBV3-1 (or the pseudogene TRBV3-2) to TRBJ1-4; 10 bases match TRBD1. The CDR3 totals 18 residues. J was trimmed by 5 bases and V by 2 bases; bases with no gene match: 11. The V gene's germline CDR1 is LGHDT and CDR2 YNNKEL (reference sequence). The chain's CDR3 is CASSQNWVTGQGNEKLFF. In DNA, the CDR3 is TGTGCCAGCAGCCAAAACTGGGTAACGGGACAGGGGAATGAAAAACTGTTTTTT.

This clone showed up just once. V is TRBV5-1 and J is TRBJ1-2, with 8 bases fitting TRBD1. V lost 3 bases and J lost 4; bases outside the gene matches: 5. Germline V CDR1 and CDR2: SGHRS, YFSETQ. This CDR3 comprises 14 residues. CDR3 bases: TGCGCCAGCAGCTCGGACAGGGTTGGCTATGGCTACACCTTC. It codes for CASSSDRVGYGYTF.